The 8 T cell receptor beta chains reported below all come from one sample, sequenced in a study of response to subunit inactivated influenza vaccine. TCRdb re-derived calls from the RT-PCR reads in MiXCR, one entry per CDR3 protein. The sample contains roughly 540,000 distinct CDR3 sequences, under 30% of which appear only once. This sample also appeared in a second study, on T cells expressing NK-cell markers. That work states: The authors made TCR beta cDNA libraries by 5'RACE template switching. This switching added a universal primer site and UMIs.

The sample consisted of CD4+ T cells sorted from PBMCs, taken roughly 12 days after vaccination. These receptors were taken from a middle-aged man who received an inactivated influenza vaccine.

In its sample, this clonotype was seen a few times. The CDR3 DNA follows: TGTGCCAGCGTGGGGACTAGTCTGCTTCAGACCCAGTACTTC. Protein product: CASVGTSLLQTQYF. The V and J genes are TRBV2 and TRBJ2-5; TRBD2 agrees at 8 bases. From germline, CDR1 is SNHLY and CDR2 FYNNEI. CDR3 length: 14 residues. The junction had 11 bases not matched to a gene; V was cut back by 8 bases and J by 6 bases.

The chain links TRBV29-1 to TRBJ2-3; D possibly uses TRBD1 or TRBD2 (5 bases each). This CDR3 comprises 14 residues. Per germline, CDR1 SQVTM and CDR2 ANQGSEA. Trimming took 6 bases from V and 0 from J, leaving 13 bases between them. CDR3 bases: TGCAGCGTCGGGACGGCAACTAGCACAGATACGCAGTATTTT. This gives the protein CSVGTATSTDTQYF.

This clonotype occurred many times. The rearrangement links TRBV11-2 to TRBJ2-2, with TRBD1 as a possible D gene (5 bases). This CDR3 has 14 residues. Per germline, CDR1 SGHAT and CDR2 FQNNGV. The germline V and J ends were trimmed by 1 base and 10 bases, with 13 bases remaining between them. CDR3 in amino acids: CASSLVLRALELFF. As DNA, the CDR3 is TGTGCCAGCAGCTTAGTCCTCAGGGCCTTGGAGCTGTTTTTT.

The chain is built from TRBV30 and TRBJ2-7; 9 nucleotides align to TRBD2. Germline loops: CDR1 GTSNPN, CDR2 SVGIG (reference sequence). The CDR3 is 15 amino acids. V shed 6 bases, J shed 0 bases, and the junction held 9 bases outside the gene matches. This CDR3 is CACCGGGGNSYEQYF. The CDR3 nucleotides read TGTGCCTGTTGCGGGGGGGGCGGAAACTCCTACGAGCAGTACTTC.

This chain uses TRBV5-1 with TRBJ1-6, with a possible D match to TRBD1 (5 bases). From germline, CDR1 is SGHRS and CDR2 YFSETQ. The CDR3 has 15 residues. Between the trimmed V and J ends, which lost 2 bases and 4 bases, there was a span of 10 bases. Here the CDR3 DNA reads TGCGCCAGCAGCTTTGCGGGACCATATAATTCACCCCTCCACTTT. This codes for CASSFAGPYNSPLHF. Full variable domain (rest looked up from reference TRBV5-1 and TRBJ1-6): KAGVTQTPRYLIKTRGQQVTLSCSPISGHRSVSWYQQTPGQGLQFLFEYFSETQRNKGNFPGRFSGRQFSNSRSEMNVSTLELGDSALYLCASSFAGPYNSPLHFGNGTRLTVT.

The sample holds a few counts of this clonotype. This chain links TRBV6-2 or TRBV6-3 with TRBJ2-7; a weak D match, TRBD2 (6 bases). With 8 bases removed from V and 3 bases from J, the gap between germline ends came to 14 bases. CDR3 length equals 13 residues. Germline lookup yields CDR1 MNHEY and CDR2 SVGEGT. CDR3 coding DNA: TGTGCCAGCTCCCAGCGGGCCAACTACGAGCAGTACTTC. As protein: CASSQRANYEQYF.

The rearrangement joins TRBV20-1 to TRBJ2-2, with D perhaps matching TRBD2 (5 bases). This CDR3 has 14 amino acids. V shed 2 bases and J shed 7 bases, with 14 bases lying between them. CDR1 and CDR2 (germline): DFQATT, SNEGSKA (reference sequence). The CDR3 is CSARSVDFYGELFF. CDR3 DNA: TGCAGTGCTAGATCGGTGGACTTCTACGGGGAGCTGTTTTTT.

This clonotype was seen a handful of times. This chain connects TRBV18 to TRBJ2-1; 7 bases fit TRBD2. In germline, CDR1 is KGHSH, CDR2 LQKENI. V shed 6 bases and J 2 bases; nucleotides not matched to a gene: 7. The CDR3 has 15 residues. This CDR3 reads CASSQSAGAYNEQFF. For the CDR3, the DNA is TGTGCCAGCTCTCAGTCGGCGGGAGCCTACAATGAGCAGTTCTTC.